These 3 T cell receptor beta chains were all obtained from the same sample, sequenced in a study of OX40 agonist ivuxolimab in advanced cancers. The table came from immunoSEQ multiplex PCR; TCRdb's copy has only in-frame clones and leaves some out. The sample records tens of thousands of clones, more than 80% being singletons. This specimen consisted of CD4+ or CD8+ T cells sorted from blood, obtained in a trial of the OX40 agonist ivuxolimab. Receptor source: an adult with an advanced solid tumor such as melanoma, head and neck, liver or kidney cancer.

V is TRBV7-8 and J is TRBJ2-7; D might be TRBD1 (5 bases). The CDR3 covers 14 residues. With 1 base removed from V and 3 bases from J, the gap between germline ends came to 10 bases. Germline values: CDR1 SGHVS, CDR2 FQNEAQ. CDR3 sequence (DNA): TGTGCCAGCAGCTTAGGGGGCAGATTCTACGAGCAGTACTTC. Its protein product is CASSLGGRFYEQYF.

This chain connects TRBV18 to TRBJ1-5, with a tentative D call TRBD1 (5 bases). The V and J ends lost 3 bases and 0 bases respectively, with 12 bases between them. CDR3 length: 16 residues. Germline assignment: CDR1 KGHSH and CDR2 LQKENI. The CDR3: CASSPDGANSNQPQHF. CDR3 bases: TGTGCCAGCTCACCGGATGGGGCGAATAGCAATCAGCCCCAGCATTTT.

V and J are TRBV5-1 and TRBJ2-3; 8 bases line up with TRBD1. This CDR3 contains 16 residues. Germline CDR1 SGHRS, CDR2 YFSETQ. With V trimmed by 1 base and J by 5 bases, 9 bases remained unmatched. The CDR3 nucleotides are TGCGCCAGCAGCTTGCATAGCCAGGGGGCCGTAGATACGCAGTATTTT. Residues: CASSLHSQGAVDTQYF.